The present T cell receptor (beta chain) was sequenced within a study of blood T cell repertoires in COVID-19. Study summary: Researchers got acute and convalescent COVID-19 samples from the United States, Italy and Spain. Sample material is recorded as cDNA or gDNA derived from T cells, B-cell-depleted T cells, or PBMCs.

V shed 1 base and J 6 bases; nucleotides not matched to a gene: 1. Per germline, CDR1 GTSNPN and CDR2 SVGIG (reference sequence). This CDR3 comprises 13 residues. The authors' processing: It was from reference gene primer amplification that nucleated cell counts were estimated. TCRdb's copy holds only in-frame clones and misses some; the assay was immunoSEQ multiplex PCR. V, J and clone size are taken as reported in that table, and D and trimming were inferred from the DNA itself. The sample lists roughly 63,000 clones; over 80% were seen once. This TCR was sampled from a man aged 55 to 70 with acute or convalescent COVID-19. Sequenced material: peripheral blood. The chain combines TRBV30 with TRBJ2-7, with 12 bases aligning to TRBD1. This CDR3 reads CAWSGDRGLEQYF. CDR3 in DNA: TGTGCCTGGAGTGGGGACAGGGGGCTCGAGCAGTACTTC.